Listed below are T cell receptor beta chains from one sample, sequenced in a study of regulatory T cells in long-lasting Graves disease. From the multiplex PCR reads, TCRdb called clonotypes with MiXCR, one entry per CDR3 protein. The sample lists 650,000 to 700,000 distinct CDR3 sequences, approximately 31% seen once, with about 42% in the top ten. This specimen consisted of peripheral blood mononuclear cells (PBMCs), obtained when the disease was refractory, from a patient treated with antithyroid drugs. All receptors come from a female donor with Graves disease. CDR3s include the opening cysteine and the closing phenylalanine or tryptophan. Fields, in order: J gene, V gene, CDR3 protein.

>TRBJ2-5|TRBV28
CASSLGQPKTQYF
>TRBJ1-2|TRBV6-1
CASSRTGKVGYTF
>TRBJ1-6|TRBV20-1
CSARARQQTLNSPLHF
>TRBJ2-5|TRBV7-3
CASSLIAGAQETQYF
>TRBJ2-7|TRBV2
CASSSPGVAGSYEQYF
>TRBJ1-5|TRBV19
CASSPSQDQPQHF
>TRBJ2-5|TRBV5-6
CASSLGPGDGETQYF
>TRBJ1-4|TRBV29-1
CSVHQGEKLFF
>TRBJ2-1|TRBV15
CATSRGGHLAELYNEQFF
>TRBJ1-2|TRBV19
CASSISVYGYTF
>TRBJ1-1|TRBV7-9
CASSSEEAFF
>TRBJ2-2|TRBV30
CAWSRGRVAGELFF
>TRBJ1-2|TRBV20-1
CSGSTGYYGYTF
>TRBJ2-7|TRBV12-3/TRBV12-4
CASSLAMQFAAEQYF
>TRBJ1-2|TRBV6-2/TRBV6-3
CASSLPDPYGYTF
>TRBJ2-3|TRBV2
CASSEGSGNTDTQYF
>TRBJ2-5|TRBV3-1
CASSQGLAGETQYF
>TRBJ1-1|TRBV15
CATSRSPLFRDRGKAFF
>TRBJ2-7|TRBV5-6
CASLLLAGPHEQYF
>TRBJ1-4|TRBV6-1
CASGKQGGNEKLFF
>TRBJ2-4|TRBV6-1
CASRETSGTTLNIQYF
>TRBJ2-2|TRBV20-1
CSASPYRGLAGPGELFF
>TRBJ2-7|TRBV6-2/TRBV6-3
CASSYLGAWTEQYF
>TRBJ1-1|TRBV28
CASRPRSPADSYEAFF
>TRBJ2-6|TRBV19
CASTQGFGAKSSGANVLTF
>TRBJ1-2|TRBV29-1
CSVKQGARAYGYTF
>TRBJ2-7|TRBV2
CASSGGARYYEQYF
>TRBJ1-3|TRBV12-3/TRBV12-4
CASSLVRVGNTIYF
>TRBJ2-6|TRBV5-6
CASSLDAIGAGANVLTF
>TRBJ1-5|TRBV28
CASSIPRTKINRNQPQHF
>TRBJ1-1|TRBV7-9
CASSLGGAEGTEAFF
>TRBJ1-2|TRBV11-2
CASSLAGQTYGYTF
>TRBJ1-1|TRBV20-1
CSARDGGGLLNTEAFF
>TRBJ1-2|TRBV11-2
CASSFLLGTSLGYTF
>TRBJ1-1|TRBV19
CASSRLQGTANTEAFF
>TRBJ1-4|TRBV28
CATLTVGEKLFF
>TRBJ2-2|TRBV7-3
CASSLSTSGVTGELFF
>.|TRBV20-1
CSASPTAGFSYEQYF
>TRBJ1-1|TRBV11-2
CASSSTGQNTEAFF
>TRBJ2-7|TRBV7-9
CASSLEGGSVYEQYF
>TRBJ2-2|TRBV12-3/TRBV12-4
CASTLTGELFF
>TRBJ2-7|TRBV20-1
CSARVRGYEQYF
>TRBJ2-5|TRBV7-3
CASSQLAEETQYF
>TRBJ2-7|TRBV7-9
CASSFLQGAGDYEQYF
>TRBJ2-4|TRBV11-2
CASSSLALAKNIQYF